The rows below give T cell receptor beta chains drawn from one sample of a study of technical replicates of blood from a few donors. Profiled with immunoSEQ multiplex PCR; TCRdb holds only in-frame clones, not every one. The sample has about 100,000 clones, 90% to 95% seen once; the top ten hold 0.2% to 0.3%. Sequencing used T cells isolated from PBMCs. The receptors were sampled from a human donor in good health. Both conserved end residues are trimmed from each CDR3.

>TRBJ2-1|TRBV28
ASRPGTSGAYNEQF
>TRBJ1-2|TRBV6-6
ASSYSRDSPRDGYT
>TRBJ1-3|TRBV14
ASSPSRGPGNTIY
>TRBJ2-1|TRBV19
ASSAGTSGNNEQF
>TRBJ2-2|TRBV9
ASSVEWGGNTGELF
>TRBJ2-1|TRBV13
ASRSAGSGDEQF
>TRBJ1-1|TRBV7-9
ASSPQTVLWPEAF
>TRBJ1-1|TRBV7-9
ASRPGQGLNTEAF
>TRBJ1-5|TRBV27
ASRKGQGYSNQPQH
>TRBJ1-2|TRBV6-1
ASSDYSGGWGYT
>TRBJ2-3|TRBV7-9
ASSSGLAGGHRTDTQY
>TRBJ2-1|TRBV27
ASRAPRSGVSYNEQF
>TRBJ1-5|TRBV27
ASKGQGSNQPQH
>TRBJ1-6|TRBV10-1
ASREYRGRDSPLH